This is a list of T cell receptor beta chains from one sample in a study of identical twins. TCRdb redid the calling of the 5' RACE reads with MiXCR, one entry per CDR3 protein. The sample consists of around 100,000 distinct CDR3 sequences, less than 6.5% of them appearing once. The sequenced material came from memory T cells sorted from blood. The receptors were sampled from a woman between 50 and 59 years old in good health. The CDR3 runs from the conserved cysteine through the conserved F or W. Fields, in order: J gene, D gene, clone size, V gene, CDR3 DNA, CDR3 protein. D genes are given only for firm matches. A clone size is listed for some rows: how often the clone was seen (once, few, many), or a class if it is expanded.

TRBJ1-2,.,.,TRBV12-3/TRBV12-4,TGTGCCAGCAGTTTTATTGGGTTAGTGTCAGGAGGTGGCTACACCTTC,CASSFIGLVSGGGYTF
TRBJ2-7,.,.,TRBV3-1,TGTGCCAGCAGCCAAGCTTGGACAGTTGAGTACGAGCAGTACTTC,CASSQAWTVEYEQYF
TRBJ1-3,TRBD1,many,TRBV5-6,TGTGCCGCTCAGCAGGGGGCTACTGGAAACACCATATATTTT,CAAQQGATGNTIYF
TRBJ2-1,TRBD2,few,TRBV5-1,TGCGCCAGCAGGGGTAGCGGGAGGGCCGGCTCCTACAATGAGCAGTTCTTC,CASRGSGRAGSYNEQFF
TRBJ1-5,TRBD1,many,TRBV20-1,TGCAGTGCTCCCGGACAGGTTGACAATCAGCCCCAGCATTTT,CSAPGQVDNQPQHF
TRBJ2-1,.,many,TRBV7-3,TGTGCCAGCAGCCCACTAGGGCAGGACAATGAGCAGTTCTTC,CASSPLGQDNEQFF
TRBJ1-1,TRBD1,many,TRBV29-1,TGCAGCACCTGGACAGGGGACACTGAAGCTTTCTTT,CSTWTGDTEAFF
TRBJ1-1,.,many,TRBV3-1,TGTGCCAGCAGCTACACAGGGATTACTGAAGTTTTCTTT,CASSYTGITEVFF
TRBJ2-6,TRBD2,.,TRBV12-3/TRBV12-4,TGTGCCACCCGGAACGGACTAGCTTACTCTGGGGCCAACGTCCTGACTTTC,CATRNGLAYSGANVLTF
TRBJ2-3,.,.,TRBV11-1,TGTGCCAGCAGCATCCAGGCCGGGACCTCCCCCGATACGCAGTATTTT,CASSIQAGTSPDTQYF
TRBJ2-1,.,many,TRBV3-1,TGTGCCAGCGCCCACTACAATGAGCAGTTCTTC,CASAHYNEQFF
TRBJ1-1,.,many,TRBV5-1,TGCGCCAGCAGCCCGCAACAGGGAAGATGGGGGAACACTGAAGCTTTCTTT,CASSPQQGRWGNTEAFF
TRBJ2-5,TRBD2,few,TRBV7-8,TGTGCCAGCAGCCTCGGACTAGCGGAAGAGACCCAGTACTTC,CASSLGLAEETQYF
TRBJ2-1,TRBD2,.,TRBV15,TGTGCCACCAGCAGACACGGGGGGGTCGATGAGCAGTTCTTC,CATSRHGGVDEQFF
TRBJ2-7,TRBD1,.,TRBV20-1,TGCAGTGCTAGAGATCCGCGGCAGGGGGTTTACGAGCAGTACTTC,CSARDPRQGVYEQYF
TRBJ2-1,.,many,TRBV29-1,TGCAGCGTAAATGGGGCAGGGTCAAGGAATCTTAACTACAATGAGCAGTTCTTC,CSVNGAGSRNLNYNEQFF
TRBJ1-2,TRBD1,many,TRBV12-3/TRBV12-4,TGTGCCAGCGGGACAGGGAGTAACTATGGCTACACCTTC,CASGTGSNYGYTF
TRBJ2-1,.,few,TRBV20-1,TGCAGTGCTAGAAGGGGGGGGCGTGAGAATGAGCAGTTCTTC,CSARRGGRENEQFF
TRBJ1-2,TRBD1,.,TRBV6-8,TGTGCCAGCAGTTACGCGGACAGGGTCCCGGGCTACACCTTC,CASSYADRVPGYTF
TRBJ2-1,TRBD2,many,TRBV20-1,TGCAGTGCTCCCACTAGCGGGGGATACAATGAGCAGTTCTTC,CSAPTSGGYNEQFF
TRBJ2-2,TRBD2,many,TRBV27,TGTGCCAGCAGAAAGACTAGCGGGAGGTCGAACACCGGGGAGCTGTTTTTT,CASRKTSGRSNTGELFF
TRBJ1-1,TRBD1,.,TRBV27,TGTGCCAGCAGCACCTCCGGGACAGTGGTAACTGAAGCTTTCTTT,CASSTSGTVVTEAFF
TRBJ2-5,.,many,TRBV6-5,TGTGCCAGCAGTTACGACAGAGAAGAGACCCAGTACTTC,CASSYDREETQYF
TRBJ1-4,.,few,TRBV20-1,TGCAGTGCTAGTTCGCCGACAACTAATGAAAAACTGTTTTTT,CSASSPTTNEKLFF
TRBJ1-5,TRBD1,.,TRBV30,TGTGCCTGGAGTGCCCGGACAGGGATTGGTCCCCAGCATTTT,CAWSARTGIGPQHF